A few counts support the clone carrying this TCR beta chain. Its antigen remains unidentified. The sample is drawn from a study of CD8 T cells in ankylosing spondylitis. Study observations and caveats: Seemingly distinctive of ankylosing spondylitis blood was a TCR beta motif formed by eight highly homologous variants.

MiXCR, applied by TCRdb to the 5' RACE reads, yields one record per CDR3 protein. The sample shows 250,000 or so distinct CDR3 sequences, 10% of them seen only once. V was cut by 0 bases and J by 4 bases, with 15 bases left in between. The CDR3 runs 15 residues. Germline CDR1 GTSNPN, CDR2 SVGIG (reference sequence). This TCR came from a male donor with ankylosing spondylitis or in good health (not recorded which). The chain links TRBV30 to TRBJ1-1; a possible D gene is TRBD1 (6 bases). Input material: blood, either unsorted or a sorted T cell fraction (not recorded which). The CDR3 is CAWSVPGQFITEAFF. The CDR3 DNA follows: TGTGCCTGGAGTGTACCCGGACAGTTTATCACTGAAGCTTTCTTT.